Listed here are 22 T cell receptor beta chains from one sample, sequenced in a study of T cell responses to AZD1222 COVID-19 vaccine. Clones were read by immunoSEQ multiplex PCR, and TCRdb kept only the in-frame ones, dropping some. Of about 140,000 clones listed, approximately 84% are singletons. Sequencing was performed on peripheral blood, taken on day 0 of AZD1222 vaccination. The source of these receptors is an adult in good health.

J is TRBJ2-7 and V is TRBV6-2 or TRBV6-3; D might be TRBD1 or TRBD2, each matching 5 bases. V was clipped by 2 bases and J by 4 bases, with 12 bases between them. This CDR3 spans 14 amino acids. The germline V gene encodes CDR1 MNHEY and CDR2 SVGEGT. The CDR3 DNA sequence: TGTGCCAGCAGTTACAACCGGGGCCCGTACGAGCAGTACTTC. Protein: CASSYNRGPYEQYF.

This rearrangement joins TRBV7-3 to TRBJ2-2; unclear D gene. The CDR3 is made up of 14 amino acids. In germline, CDR1 is SGHTA, CDR2 FQGTGA. V was cut by 2 bases and J by 5 bases, with 9 bases left in between. CDR3 in amino acids: CASSLSRDTGELFF. In DNA form, the CDR3 reads TGTGCCAGCAGCTTATCGAGAGATACCGGGGAGCTGTTTTTT.

V usage is TRBV4-2 and J usage is TRBJ1-1, with D tentatively TRBD1 (5 bases). With 6 bases removed from V and 6 bases from J, the gap between germline ends came to 11 bases. This CDR3 spans 12 amino acids. The germline V gene has CDR1 LGHNA and CDR2 YNFKEQ. This CDR3 reads CASSGAAPEAFF. CDR3 coding DNA: TGTGCCAGCAGTGGGGCGGCCCCTGAAGCTTTCTTT.

This chain joins TRBV7-3 and TRBJ2-7; the match to TRBD2 covers 8 bases. V lost 2 bases and J lost 7; bases outside the gene matches: 10. CDR1 and CDR2 from the germline V gene are SGHTA and FQGTGA. CDR3 length: 15 amino acids. The CDR3: CASSLEASGWVEQYF. The CDR3 DNA sequence: TGTGCCAGCAGCTTAGAGGCTAGCGGGTGGGTAGAGCAGTACTTC.

This sequence joins TRBV2 and TRBJ1-5; 7 nucleotides agree with TRBD1. With 5 bases clipped from V and 3 bases from J, the junction kept 4 bases outside the gene matches. The CDR3 totals 14 residues. Germline CDR1 and CDR2: SNHLY and FYNNEI. CDR3 nucleotides: TGTGCCAGCAGTCGGGACAGCGTCAATCAGCCCCAGCATTTT. Protein sequence: CASSRDSVNQPQHF.

The chain links TRBV28 to TRBJ1-1, with D unresolved. Per germline, CDR1 MDHEN and CDR2 SYDVKM. This CDR3 has 14 amino acids. V dropped 10 bases and J dropped 1 base, with 16 bases sitting between them. The DNA for the CDR3 is TGTGCCATCCAGAACCACCCAGCGAACACTGAAGCTTTCTTT. This gives the protein CAIQNHPANTEAFF.

The gene calls are TRBV7-9 and TRBJ1-2, with unresolved D. Trimming removed 1 base from V and 8 bases from J, with 8 bases in between. Germline CDR1 reads SEHNR; CDR2 reads FQNEAQ (reference sequence). This CDR3 contains 12 residues. The DNA for the CDR3 is TGTGCCAGCAGCTTAGGCCGCAGCGGCTACACCTTC. This gives the protein CASSLGRSGYTF.

This sequence joins TRBV12-5 and TRBJ1-3, with no clear D. The CDR3 contains 13 residues. The ends were cut back, 5 bases at V and 2 bases at J, with 7 bases in the middle. Germline values: CDR1 LGHNT, CDR2 FRNRAP. CDR3 in amino acids: CASGPSAGNTIYF. In DNA, the CDR3 is TGTGCTAGTGGTCCCTCGGCTGGAAACACCATATATTTT.

The J gene is TRBJ1-1, the V gene TRBV28; tentative D call: TRBD1 (5 bases). The germline V and J ends were trimmed by 1 base and 10 bases, with 10 bases remaining between them. The CDR3 spans 12 residues. Germline V gene data show CDR1 as MDHEN and CDR2 as SYDVKM. CDR3 nucleotides: TGTGCCAGCAGTTTATCCCAGGGCGTAGCTTTCTTT. Residues: CASSLSQGVAFF. Full variable domain (remainder filled in from reference TRBV28 and TRBJ1-1): DVKVTQSSRYLVKRTGEKVFLECVQDMDHENMFWYRQDPGLGLRLIYFSYDVKMKEKGDIPEGYSVSREKKERFSLILESASTNQTSMYLCASSLSQGVAFFGQGTRLTVV.

In DNA, the CDR3 is TGCGCCAGCAGATGGGACACAGATACGCAGTATTTT. It yields the protein CASRWDTDTQYF. The chain employs TRBV5-1 and TRBJ2-3; D ambiguous. Trimming removed 5 bases at V and 2 bases at J, with 6 bases between. Germline V gene lookup returns CDR1 SGHRS and CDR2 YFSETQ. The length of the CDR3 is 12 residues.

The CDR3 region is CASSQQNTGREAFF. The CDR3 DNA follows: TGTGCCAGCAGCCAACAGAATACAGGACGTGAAGCTTTCTTT. V usage is TRBV14 and J usage is TRBJ1-1; weak D call: TRBD1 (5 bases). Looked up from germline, CDR1 is SGHDN and CDR2 is FVKESK. The V end lost 2 bases, the J end lost 7 bases, and 14 bases lay between the germline ends. This CDR3 is 14 amino acids long.

The chain employs TRBV15 and TRBJ2-3; 9 nucleotides align to TRBD1. This CDR3 comprises 15 residues. Trimming at V came to 1 base and at J to 9 bases, leaving 8 bases not matched to a gene. CDR1 is LNHNV and CDR2 is YYDKDF in the germline V gene (reference sequence). The CDR3 spells CATSRGAGTGTTQYF. In DNA, the CDR3 is TGTGCCACCAGCAGAGGGGCCGGGACAGGGACCACGCAGTATTTT.

The J gene is TRBJ1-4, the V gene TRBV2; 8 bases line up with TRBD1. This CDR3 spans 13 amino acids. V trimming: 11 bases; J trimming: 7 bases; junction bases outside the gene matches: 9. Germline V CDR1 and CDR2: SNHLY, FYNNEI. The CDR3 is CASQGAFREKLFF. CDR3 DNA sequence: TGTGCCTCCCAGGGGGCCTTTCGTGAAAAACTGTTTTTT.

A remark on this clone: Other DNA sequences of this sample code for an identical CDR3. The rearrangement uses TRBV7-3 and TRBJ1-3; no clear D. This CDR3 is 14 amino acids long. Germline CDR1 SGHTA, CDR2 FQGTGA. V dropped 2 bases and J dropped 0 bases, with 5 bases sitting between them. This CDR3 is CASSLGISGNTIYF. Written as DNA, the CDR3 is TGTGCCAGCAGCTTAGGAATCTCTGGAAACACCATATATTTT.

The CDR3 DNA follows: TGTGCCAGCAGCTCCGGACAGGTAGGGGGTGAGCAGTTCTTC. This sequence encodes CASSSGQVGGEQFF. V gene TRBV7-3 combines with J gene TRBJ2-1; TRBD1 matches at 7 bases. Germline CDR1 reads SGHTA; CDR2 reads FQGTGA. Losses at the gene ends were 4 bases for V and 9 bases for J; bases not matched to a gene: 9. There are 14 residues in the CDR3.

The chain recombines TRBV6-5 with TRBJ1-2, with 9 bases aligning to TRBD1. Germline V CDR1 and CDR2: MNHEY, SVGAGI. The junction had 9 bases not matched to a gene; V was cut back by 5 bases and J by 8 bases. This CDR3 region has 14 residues. The CDR3 sequence: CASSTGGAGEGYTF. The CDR3 coding sequence is TGTGCCAGCAGTACAGGGGGCGCAGGGGAGGGCTACACCTTC.

CDR3 bases: TGTGCCAGCAGCCAAGAGGGGCGGAGGGGGGATCAATCCCAGCATTTT. Amino acids: CASSQEGRRGDQSQHF. V and J are TRBV3-1 (or the pseudogene TRBV3-2) and TRBJ1-5; a weak D match, TRBD1 (6 bases). With 0 bases removed from V and 11 bases from J, the gap between germline ends came to 20 bases. Germline loops: CDR1 LGHDT, CDR2 YNNKEL (reference sequence). CDR3 length equals 16 residues.

The chain links TRBV28 to TRBJ2-5; D may be TRBD1 (6 bases). Germline V gene sequence: CDR1 MDHEN, CDR2 SYDVKM. The germline V and J ends were trimmed by 6 bases and 2 bases, with 22 bases remaining between them. The CDR3 spans 17 residues. CDR3 residues: CASSTRGGPRTQETQYF. The CDR3 nucleotides are TGTGCCAGCAGCACCCGAGGGGGACCCCGCACTCAAGAGACCCAGTACTTC.

V is TRBV18 and J is TRBJ1-1; maybe TRBD1 (6 bases). The CDR3 contains 13 residues. Trimming took off 3 bases at V and 3 bases at J, with 8 bases between the two ends. Germline V gene sequence: CDR1 KGHSH, CDR2 LQKENI. CDR3 sequence reads: CASSPEGDTEAFF. The CDR3 nucleotides are TGTGCCAGCTCACCGGAGGGGGACACTGAAGCTTTCTTT. Based on the CDR3 plus reference TRBV18 and TRBJ1-1, the full variable domain is NAGVMQNPRHLVRRRGQEARLRCSPMKGHSHVYWYRQLPEEGLKFMVYLQKENIIDESGMPKERFSAEFPKEGPSILRIQQVVRGDSAAYFCASSPEGDTEAFFGQGTRLTVV.

The chain couples TRBV5-5 to TRBJ1-3, with D hard to call. V lost 4 bases, J lost 7 bases, and 15 bases lay in between. Germline loops: CDR1 SGHKS, CDR2 YYEKEE (reference sequence). The CDR3 loop spans 14 amino acids. The CDR3 here is CASSPQDTFNTIYF. The CDR3 DNA follows: TGTGCCAGCAGCCCTCAAGACACCTTCAACACCATATATTTT.

The genes are TRBV28 and TRBJ2-7, with TRBD1 as a possible D gene (6 bases). The CDR3 length is 12 residues. The ends were cut back, 9 bases at V and 6 bases at J, with 15 bases in the middle. The germline gives CDR1 MDHEN, CDR2 SYDVKM. This CDR3 reads CASSAGATEQYF. The DNA of the CDR3 is TGTGCCAGTTCGGCAGGGGCGACCGAGCAGTACTTC.

This sequence joins TRBV27 and TRBJ1-1, with 7 bases matching TRBD1. The CDR3 has 15 amino acids. From germline, CDR1 is MNHEY and CDR2 SMNVEV (reference sequence). Losses at the gene ends were 5 bases for V and 4 bases for J; bases not matched to a gene: 10. The CDR3 loop is CASSPRGRGTTEAFF. As DNA, the CDR3 is TGTGCCAGCAGTCCCAGGGGCAGGGGGACCACTGAAGCTTTCTTT.